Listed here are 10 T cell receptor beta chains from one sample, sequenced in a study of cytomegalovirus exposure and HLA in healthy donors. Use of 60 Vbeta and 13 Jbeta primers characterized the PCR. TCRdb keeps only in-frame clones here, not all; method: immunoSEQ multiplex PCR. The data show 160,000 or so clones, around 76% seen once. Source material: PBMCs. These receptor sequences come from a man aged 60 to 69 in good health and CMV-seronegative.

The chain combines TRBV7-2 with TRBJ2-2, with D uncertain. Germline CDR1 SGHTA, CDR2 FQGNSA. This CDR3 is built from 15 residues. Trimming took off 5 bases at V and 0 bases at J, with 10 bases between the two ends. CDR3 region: CASSQVVTNTGELFF. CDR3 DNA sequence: TGTGCCAGCAGCCAGGTGGTAACGAACACCGGGGAGCTGTTTTTT.

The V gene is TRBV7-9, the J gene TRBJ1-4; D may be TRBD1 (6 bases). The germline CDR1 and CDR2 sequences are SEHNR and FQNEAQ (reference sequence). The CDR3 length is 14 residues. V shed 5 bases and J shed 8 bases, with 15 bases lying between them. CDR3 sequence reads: CASSPLGQWEKLFF. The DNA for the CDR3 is TGTGCCAGCAGCCCCCTGGGACAATGGGAAAAACTGTTTTTT.

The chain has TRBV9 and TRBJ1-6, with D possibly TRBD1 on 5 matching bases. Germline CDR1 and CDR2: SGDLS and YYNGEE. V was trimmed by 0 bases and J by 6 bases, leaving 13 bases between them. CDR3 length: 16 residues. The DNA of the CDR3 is TGTGCCAGCAGCGTAGCGGAGGGGCGGACTAATTCACCCCTCCACTTT. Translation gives CASSVAEGRTNSPLHF.

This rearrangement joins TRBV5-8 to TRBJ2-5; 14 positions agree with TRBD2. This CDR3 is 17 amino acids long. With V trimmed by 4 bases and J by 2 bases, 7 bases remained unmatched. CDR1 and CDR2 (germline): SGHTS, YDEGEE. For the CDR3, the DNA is TGTGCCAGCAGCGCGGGACTAGCGGGGGCGATACAAGAGACCCAGTACTTC. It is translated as CASSAGLAGAIQETQYF.

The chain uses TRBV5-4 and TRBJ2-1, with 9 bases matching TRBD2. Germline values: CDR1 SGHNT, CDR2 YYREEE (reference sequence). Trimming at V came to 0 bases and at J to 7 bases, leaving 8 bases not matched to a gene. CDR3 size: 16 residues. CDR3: CASSLDGGRAGNEQFF. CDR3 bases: TGTGCCAGCAGCTTGGACGGCGGGAGGGCCGGGAATGAGCAGTTCTTC. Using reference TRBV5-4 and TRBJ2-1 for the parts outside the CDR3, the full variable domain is ETGVTQSPTHLIKTRGQQVTLRCSSQSGHNTVSWYQQALGQGPQFIFQYYREEENGRGNFPPRFSGLQFPNYSSELNVNALELDDSALYLCASSLDGGRAGNEQFFGPGTRLTVL.

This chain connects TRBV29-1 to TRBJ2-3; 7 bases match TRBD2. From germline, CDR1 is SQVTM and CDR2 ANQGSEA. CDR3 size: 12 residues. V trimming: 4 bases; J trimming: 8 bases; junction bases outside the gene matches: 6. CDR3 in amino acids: CSVVWGRATQYF. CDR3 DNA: TGCAGCGTTGTTTGGGGGAGGGCTACGCAGTATTTT.

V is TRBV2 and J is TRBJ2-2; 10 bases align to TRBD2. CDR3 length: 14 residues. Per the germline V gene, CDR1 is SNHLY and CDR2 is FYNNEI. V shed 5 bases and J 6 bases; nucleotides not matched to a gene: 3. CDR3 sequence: CASSRAGGPGELFF. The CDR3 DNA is TGTGCCAGCAGTCGAGCGGGAGGGCCCGGGGAGCTGTTTTTT.

CDR3 amino acids: CASSLTGGPTLYEQYF. Here the CDR3 DNA reads TGTGCCAGCAGTTTAACGGGAGGCCCGACCCTCTACGAGCAGTACTTC. The V and J genes are TRBV28 and TRBJ2-7, with 7 nucleotides matching TRBD2. J was trimmed by 3 bases and V by 2 bases; bases with no gene match: 10. CDR3 length: 16 amino acids. Germline V gene sequence: CDR1 MDHEN, CDR2 SYDVKM.

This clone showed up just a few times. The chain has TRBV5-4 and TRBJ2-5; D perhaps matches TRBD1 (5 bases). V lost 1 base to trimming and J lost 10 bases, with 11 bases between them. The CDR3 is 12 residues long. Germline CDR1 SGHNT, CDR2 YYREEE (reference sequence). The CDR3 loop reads CASSLRQGNQYF. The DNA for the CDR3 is TGTGCCAGCAGCTTGAGGCAGGGTAACCAGTACTTC.

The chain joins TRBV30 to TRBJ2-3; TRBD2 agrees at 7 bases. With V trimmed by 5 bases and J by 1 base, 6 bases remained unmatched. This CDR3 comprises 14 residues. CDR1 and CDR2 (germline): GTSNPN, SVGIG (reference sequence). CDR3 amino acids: CAWVAGVGTDTQYF. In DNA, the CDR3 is TGTGCCTGGGTAGCGGGCGTAGGCACAGATACGCAGTATTTT. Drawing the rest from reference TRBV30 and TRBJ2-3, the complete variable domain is SQTIHQWPATLVQPVGSPLSLECTVEGTSNPNLYWYRQAAGRGLQLLFYSVGIGQISSEVPQNLSASRPQDRQFILSSKKLLLSDSGFYLCAWVAGVGTDTQYFGPGTRLTVL.